This TCR beta chain was identified in a study of Graves' ophthalmopathy and Graves' hyperthyroidism. About the research overall: Stable hyperthyroidism was defined by absence of ophthalmopathy within 18 months of follow-up.

Aged 18 to 65, hyperthyroidism patients had been newly diagnosed, with under 2 months' duration. Ten or more counts support this clonotype. Its antigen remains unknown. V was clipped by 6 bases and J by 0 bases, with 3 bases between them. From germline, CDR1 is MDHEN and CDR2 SYDVKM. This CDR3 is built from 11 residues. Study observations and caveats: With a specificity of under 85% and a sensitivity of 70.59%, the model predicted ophthalmopathy progression. Among expanded thyroid clonotypes above 0.001 frequency, most also occurred in blood.

Using RNA transcripts, the TCR beta CDR3 regions were amplified. An initial RT-PCR round employing HTBI primers preceded a second-round multiplex PCR. TCRdb called the multiplex PCR reads again in MiXCR, with one record for every CDR3 protein. Here the sample spans around 590,000 distinct CDR3 sequences, roughly 39% being singletons. The chain employs TRBV28 and TRBJ2-7; D not certain. The receptor comes from an adult man with Graves' hyperthyroidism. Sequencing input: peripheral blood or thyroid tissue (not recorded which). The CDR3 DNA reads as TGTGCCAGCAGCTTCTCCTACGAGCAGTACTTC. Its protein is CASSFSYEQYF. Based on the CDR3 plus reference TRBV28 and TRBJ2-7, the full variable domain is DVKVTQSSRYLVKRTGEKVFLECVQDMDHENMFWYRQDPGLGLRLIYFSYDVKMKEKGDIPEGYSVSREKKERFSLILESASTNQTSMYLCASSFSYEQYFGPGTRLTVT.